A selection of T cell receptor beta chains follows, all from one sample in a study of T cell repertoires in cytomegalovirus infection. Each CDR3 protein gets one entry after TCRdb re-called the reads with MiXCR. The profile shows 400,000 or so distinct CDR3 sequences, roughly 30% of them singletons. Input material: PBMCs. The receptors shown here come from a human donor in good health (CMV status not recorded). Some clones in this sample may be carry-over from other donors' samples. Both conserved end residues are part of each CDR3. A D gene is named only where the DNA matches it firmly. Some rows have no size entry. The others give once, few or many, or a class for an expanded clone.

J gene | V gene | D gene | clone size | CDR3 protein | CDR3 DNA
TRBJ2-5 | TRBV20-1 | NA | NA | CSAELSDETQYF | TGCAGTGCTGAACTAAGTGATGAGACCCAGTACTTC
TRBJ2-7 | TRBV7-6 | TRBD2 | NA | CASSQAAGGSRDEQYF | TGTGCCAGCAGCCAGGCGGCGGGGGGTTCTCGGGACGAGCAGTACTTC
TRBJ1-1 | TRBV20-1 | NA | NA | CSARTTRANTEAFF | TGCAGTGCTAGAACAACTCGGGCGAACACTGAAGCTTTCTTT
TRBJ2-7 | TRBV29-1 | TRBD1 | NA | CSVRQGHEQYF | TGCAGCGTCCGACAGGGCCACGAGCAGTACTTC
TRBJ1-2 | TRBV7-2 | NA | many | CASSASGGPYGYTF | TGTGCCAGCAGCGCGAGTGGGGGACCTTATGGCTACACCTTC
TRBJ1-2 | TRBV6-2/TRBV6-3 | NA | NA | CASRLLGSDYEWTF | TGTGCCAGCAGGCTCTTGGGGTCGGACTATGAGTGGACCTTC
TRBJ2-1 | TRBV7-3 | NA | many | CASSLSLGNTGNEQFF | TGTGCCAGCAGCTTAAGCCTAGGGAATACGGGCAATGAGCAGTTCTTC
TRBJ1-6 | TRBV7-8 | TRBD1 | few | CASSLAGGGGTGGMPLHF | TGTGCCAGCAGCTTAGCGGGAGGAGGTGGGACAGGGGGAATGCCCCTCCACTTT
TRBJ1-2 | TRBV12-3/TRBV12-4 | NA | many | CASSPQTGTGYGYTF | TGTGCCAGCAGTCCGCAAACAGGGACGGGATATGGCTACACCTTC
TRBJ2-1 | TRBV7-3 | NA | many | CASSVDSYYNEQFF | TGTGCCAGCAGCGTAGACAGCTACTACAATGAGCAGTTCTTC
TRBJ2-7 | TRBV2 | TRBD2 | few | CASSDIGGGRPYEQYF | TGTGCCAGCAGTGATATAGGCGGGGGGCGACCCTACGAGCAGTACTTC
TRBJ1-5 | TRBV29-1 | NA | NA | CSVGQGLGQPQHF | TGCAGCGTGGGCCAGGGGCTCGGTCAGCCCCAGCATTTT
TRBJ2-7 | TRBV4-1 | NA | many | CASSQHSSDSYEQYF | TGCGCCAGCAGCCAACATTCTAGTGACTCCTACGAGCAGTACTTC
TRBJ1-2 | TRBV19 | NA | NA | CASSPGTSPNYGYTF | TGTGCCAGTTCTCCGGGAACCAGCCCCAACTATGGCTACACCTTC
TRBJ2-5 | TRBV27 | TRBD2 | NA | CASSLTSGAQETQYF | TGTGCCAGCAGTTTGACTAGCGGAGCACAAGAGACCCAGTACTTC
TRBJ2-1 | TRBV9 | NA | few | CASSALSVSSYNEQFF | TGTGCCAGCAGCGCCCTCAGTGTTAGCTCCTACAATGAGCAGTTCTTC
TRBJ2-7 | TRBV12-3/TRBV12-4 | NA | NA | CASSSGQLGEQYF | TGTGCCAGCAGCAGCGGACAGCTGGGTGAGCAGTACTTC
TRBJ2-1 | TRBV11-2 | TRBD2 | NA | CASSPTSGNNEQFF | TGTGCCAGCAGCCCTACTAGCGGCAACAATGAGCAGTTCTTC
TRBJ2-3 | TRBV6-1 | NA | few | CASSIPPWQENPDTQYF | TGTGCCAGCAGTATCCCTCCCTGGCAGGAAAATCCAGATACGCAGTATTTT
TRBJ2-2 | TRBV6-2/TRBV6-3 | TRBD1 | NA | CASRAWTGAAGELFF | TGTGCCAGCAGAGCTTGGACAGGGGCCGCCGGGGAGCTGTTTTTT
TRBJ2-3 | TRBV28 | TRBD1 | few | CASSWTGGMDTQYF | TGTGCCAGCAGTTGGACAGGGGGAATGGATACGCAGTATTTT
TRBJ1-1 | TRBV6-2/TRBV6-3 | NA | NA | CASRKQGGDTEAFF | TGTGCCAGCAGAAAACAGGGAGGGGACACTGAAGCTTTCTTT
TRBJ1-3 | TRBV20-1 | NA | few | CSARSLSSGNTIYF | TGCAGTGCTAGAAGTCTGAGCTCTGGAAACACCATATATTTT
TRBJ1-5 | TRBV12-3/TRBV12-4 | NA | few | CASSLAGTKVEPQHF | TGTGCCAGCAGTTTAGCGGGGACTAAGGTTGAGCCCCAGCATTTT
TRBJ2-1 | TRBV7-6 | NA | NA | CASSLPDPGNEQFF | TGTGCCAGCAGCTTACCCGACCCTGGAAATGAGCAGTTCTTC
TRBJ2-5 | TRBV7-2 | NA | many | CASSPQWGGTQYF | TGTGCCAGCAGCCCACAATGGGGTGGGACCCAGTACTTC
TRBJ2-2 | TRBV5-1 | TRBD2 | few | CASSLPAGGRTGELFF | TGCGCCAGCAGCTTGCCGGCGGGGGGGCGCACCGGGGAGCTGTTTTTT
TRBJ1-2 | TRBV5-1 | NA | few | CASSLEPGARGYTF | TGCGCCAGCAGCTTGGAGCCAGGGGCGAGAGGCTACACCTTC
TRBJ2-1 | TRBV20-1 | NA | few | CSVTKGGSYNEQFF | TGCAGTGTCACAAAGGGGGGCTCCTACAATGAGCAGTTCTTC
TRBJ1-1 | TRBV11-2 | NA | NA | CASSLDLGGSTEAFF | TGTGCCAGCAGCTTAGATCTAGGTGGATCCACTGAAGCTTTCTTT
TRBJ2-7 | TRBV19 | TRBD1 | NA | CASSPGTGGNEQYF | TGTGCCAGTAGCCCCGGGACAGGGGGCAACGAGCAGTACTTC
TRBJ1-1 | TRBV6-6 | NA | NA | CASSYSTGDAFF | TGTGCCAGCAGTTACTCGACAGGTGACGCTTTCTTT
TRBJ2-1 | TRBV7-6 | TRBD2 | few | CASSLGGVVLEQFF | TGTGCCAGCAGCTTGGGGGGGGTAGTCCTTGAGCAGTTCTTC
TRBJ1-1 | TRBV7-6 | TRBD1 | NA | CASSQPGGRVDTEAFF | TGTGCCAGCAGCCAACCAGGGGGCAGGGTGGACACTGAAGCTTTCTTT
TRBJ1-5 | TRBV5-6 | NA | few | CASSLYLVDQPQHF | TGTGCCAGCAGCTTGTATTTGGTGGACCAGCCCCAGCATTTT
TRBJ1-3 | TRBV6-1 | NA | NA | CASGMMGGAGNTIYF | TGTGCCAGTGGTATGATGGGGGGCGCCGGAAACACCATATATTTT
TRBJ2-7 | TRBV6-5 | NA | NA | CASSPAERYYEQYF | TGTGCCAGCAGCCCTGCTGAGAGATACTACGAGCAGTACTTC
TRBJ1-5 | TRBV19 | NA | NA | CASTGTPRHF | TGTGCCAGTACGGGAACGCCCAGGCATTTT
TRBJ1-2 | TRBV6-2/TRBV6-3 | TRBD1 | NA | CASSSNRGSGYTF | TGTGCCAGCAGTTCCAACAGGGGCAGTGGCTACACCTTC
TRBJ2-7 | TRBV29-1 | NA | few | CSVVPPGAYEQYF | TGCAGCGTTGTCCCCCCGGGAGCCTACGAGCAGTACTTC
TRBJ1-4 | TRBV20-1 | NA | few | CSARTGVWSNEKLFF | TGCAGTGCTAGAACGGGGGTTTGGTCTAATGAAAAACTGTTTTTT
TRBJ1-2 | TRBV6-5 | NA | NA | CASSYLRGSGGYTF | TGTGCCAGCAGTTATCTGCGGGGGTCCGGTGGCTACACCTTC
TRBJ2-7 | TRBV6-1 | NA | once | CASSEAPFFPGEQYF | TGTGCCAGCAGTGAAGCGCCATTTTTTCCAGGGGAGCAGTACTTC
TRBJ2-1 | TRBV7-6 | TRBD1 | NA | CASSLAGTGGYNEQFF | TGTGCCAGCAGCTTAGCCGGGACAGGGGGATACAATGAGCAGTTCTTC
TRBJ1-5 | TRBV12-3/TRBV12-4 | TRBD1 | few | CASSLDRERPQHF | TGTGCCAGCAGTCTTGACAGGGAAAGGCCCCAGCATTTT
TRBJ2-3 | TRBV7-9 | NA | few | CASSSSGRTDTQYF | TGTGCCAGCAGCTCCTCGGGACGGACAGATACGCAGTATTTT
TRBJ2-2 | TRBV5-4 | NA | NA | CASSPPGRLNTGELFF | TGTGCCAGCAGCCCTCCGGGACGGTTAAACACCGGGGAGCTGTTTTTT
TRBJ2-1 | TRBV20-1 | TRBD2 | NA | CSATKLAGIYNEQFF | TGCAGTGCTACGAAACTAGCGGGTATCTACAATGAGCAGTTCTTC
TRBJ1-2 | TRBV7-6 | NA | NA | CASSSLGRHAHYGYPF | TGTGCCAGCAGCTCCCTGGGCAGGCACGCGCACTATGGCTACCCCTTC